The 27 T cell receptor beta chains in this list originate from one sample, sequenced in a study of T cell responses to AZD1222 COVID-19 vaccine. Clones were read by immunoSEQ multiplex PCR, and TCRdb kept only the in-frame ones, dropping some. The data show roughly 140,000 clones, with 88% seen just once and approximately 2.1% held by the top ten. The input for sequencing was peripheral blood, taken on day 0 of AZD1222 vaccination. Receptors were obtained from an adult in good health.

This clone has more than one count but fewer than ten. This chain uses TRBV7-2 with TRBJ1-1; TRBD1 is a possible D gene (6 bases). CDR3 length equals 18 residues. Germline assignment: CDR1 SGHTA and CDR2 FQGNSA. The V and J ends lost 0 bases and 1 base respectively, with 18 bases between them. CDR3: CASSLAGTRTASNTEAFF. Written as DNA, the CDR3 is TGTGCCAGCAGCTTAGCTGGGACCCGGACAGCCTCGAACACTGAAGCTTTCTTT.

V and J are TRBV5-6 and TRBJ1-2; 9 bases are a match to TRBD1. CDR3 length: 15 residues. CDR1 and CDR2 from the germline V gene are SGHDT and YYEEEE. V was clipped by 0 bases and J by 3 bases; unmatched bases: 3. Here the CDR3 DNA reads TGTGCCAGCAGCTTGGTAGGGACAGGGCACTATGGCTACACCTTC. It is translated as CASSLVGTGHYGYTF. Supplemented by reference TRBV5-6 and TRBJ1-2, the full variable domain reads DAGVTQSPTHLIKTRGQQVTLRCSPKSGHDTVSWYQQALGQGPQFIFQYYEEEERQRGNFPDRFSGHQFPNYSSELNVNALLLGDSALYLCASSLVGTGHYGYTFGSGTRLTVV.

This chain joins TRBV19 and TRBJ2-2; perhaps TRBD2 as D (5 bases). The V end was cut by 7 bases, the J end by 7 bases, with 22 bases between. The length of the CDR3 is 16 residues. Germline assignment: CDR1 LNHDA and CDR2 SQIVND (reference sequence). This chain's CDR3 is CASTPRDKVVGGELFF. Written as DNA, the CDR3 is TGTGCCAGTACCCCGAGGGATAAGGTAGTCGGCGGGGAGCTGTTTTTT. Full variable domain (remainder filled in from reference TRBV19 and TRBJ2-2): DGGITQSPKYLFRKEGQNVTLSCEQNLNHDAMYWYRQDPGQGLRLIYYSQIVNDFQKGDIAEGYSVSREKKESFPLTVTSAQKNPTAFYLCASTPRDKVVGGELFFGEGSRLTVL.

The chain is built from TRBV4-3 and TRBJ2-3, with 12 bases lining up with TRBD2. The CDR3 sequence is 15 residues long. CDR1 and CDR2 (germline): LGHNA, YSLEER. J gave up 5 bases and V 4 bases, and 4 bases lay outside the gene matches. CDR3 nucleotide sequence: TGCGCCAGCAGCCGACTAGCGGGAGTTGGAGATACGCAGTATTTT. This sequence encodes CASSRLAGVGDTQYF.

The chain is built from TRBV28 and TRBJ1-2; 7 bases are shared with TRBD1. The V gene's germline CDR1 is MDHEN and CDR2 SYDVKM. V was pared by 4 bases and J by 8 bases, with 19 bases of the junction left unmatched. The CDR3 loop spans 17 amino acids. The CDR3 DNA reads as TGTGCCAGCAGTTGGGCGGGGAGTGGCAGGGGGAAGGAAGGCTACACCTTC. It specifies CASSWAGSGRGKEGYTF.

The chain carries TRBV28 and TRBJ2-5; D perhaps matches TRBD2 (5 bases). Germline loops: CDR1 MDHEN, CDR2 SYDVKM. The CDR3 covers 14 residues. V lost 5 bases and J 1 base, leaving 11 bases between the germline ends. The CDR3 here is CASSVWESQETQYF. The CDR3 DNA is TGTGCCAGCAGTGTTTGGGAGAGCCAAGAGACCCAGTACTTC.

In DNA form, the CDR3 reads TGTGCCTGCAAATCGGAGTATGGCTACACCTTC. It is translated as CACKSEYGYTF. This chain links TRBV30 with TRBJ1-2; D remains ambiguous. Trimming stripped 6 bases from V and 5 bases from J, with 10 bases between. Germline V gene sequence: CDR1 GTSNPN, CDR2 SVGIG (reference sequence). The length of the CDR3 is 11 residues.

CDR3 coding DNA: TGTGCCAGCAATCCGGGGGCAGGGAGGACAGATACGCAGTATTTT. Translated: CASNPGAGRTDTQYF. The chain is built from TRBV9 and TRBJ2-3; D possibly uses TRBD1 or TRBD2 (6 bases each). V lost 6 bases to trimming and J lost 3 bases, with 17 bases between them. Looked up from germline, CDR1 is SGDLS and CDR2 is YYNGEE. CDR3 length: 15 amino acids. Together with reference TRBV9 and TRBJ2-3, the CDR3 gives the full variable domain: DSGVTQTPKHLITATGQRVTLRCSPRSGDLSVYWYQQSLDQGLQFLIQYYNGEERAKGNILERFSAQQFPDLHSELNLSSLELGDSALYFCASNPGAGRTDTQYFGPGTRLTVL.

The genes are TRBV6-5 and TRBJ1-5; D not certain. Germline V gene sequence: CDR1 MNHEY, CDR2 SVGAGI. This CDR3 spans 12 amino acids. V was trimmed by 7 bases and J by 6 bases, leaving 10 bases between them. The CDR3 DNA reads TGTGCCAGCAATAAACTAGGTCAGCCCCAGCATTTT. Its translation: CASNKLGQPQHF.

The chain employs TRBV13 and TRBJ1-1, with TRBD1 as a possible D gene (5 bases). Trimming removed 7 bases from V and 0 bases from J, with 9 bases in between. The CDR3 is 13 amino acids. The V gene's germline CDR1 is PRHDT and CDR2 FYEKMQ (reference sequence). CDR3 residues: CASKGKMNTEAFF. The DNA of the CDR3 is TGTGCCAGCAAGGGGAAAATGAACACTGAAGCTTTCTTT.

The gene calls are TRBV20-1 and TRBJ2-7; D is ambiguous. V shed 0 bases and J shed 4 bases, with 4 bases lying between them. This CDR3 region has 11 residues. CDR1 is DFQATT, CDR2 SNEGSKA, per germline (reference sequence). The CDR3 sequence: CSARDVYEQYF. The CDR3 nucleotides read TGCAGTGCTAGAGACGTTTACGAGCAGTACTTC.

Here the CDR3 reads CASSLGTSRTGELFF. The CDR3, as DNA: TGCGCCAGCAGCTTGGGGACTAGTAGGACCGGGGAGCTGTTTTTT. The gene calls are TRBV5-1 and TRBJ2-2; 7 bases are a match to TRBD2. J lost 5 bases, V lost 0 bases, and 4 bases had no gene match. This CDR3 region has 15 residues. Looked up from germline, CDR1 is SGHRS and CDR2 is YFSETQ.

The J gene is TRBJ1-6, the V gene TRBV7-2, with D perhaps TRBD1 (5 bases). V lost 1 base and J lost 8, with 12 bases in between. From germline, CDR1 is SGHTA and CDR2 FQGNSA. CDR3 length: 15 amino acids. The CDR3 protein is CASSLGPGTHSPLHF. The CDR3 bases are TGTGCCAGCAGCTTAGGTCCGGGGACCCATTCACCCCTCCACTTT.

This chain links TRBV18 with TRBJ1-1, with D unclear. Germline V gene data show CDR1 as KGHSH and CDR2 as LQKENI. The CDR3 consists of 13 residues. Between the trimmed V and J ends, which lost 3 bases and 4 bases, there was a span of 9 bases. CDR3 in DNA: TGTGCCAGCTCACCGAACGCGGGCACTGAAGCTTTCTTT. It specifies CASSPNAGTEAFF.

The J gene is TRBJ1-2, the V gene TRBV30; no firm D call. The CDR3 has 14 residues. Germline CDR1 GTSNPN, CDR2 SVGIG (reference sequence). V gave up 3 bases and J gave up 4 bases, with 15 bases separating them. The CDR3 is CAWSPEYIPYGYTF. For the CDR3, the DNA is TGTGCCTGGAGCCCTGAATATATTCCCTATGGCTACACCTTC.

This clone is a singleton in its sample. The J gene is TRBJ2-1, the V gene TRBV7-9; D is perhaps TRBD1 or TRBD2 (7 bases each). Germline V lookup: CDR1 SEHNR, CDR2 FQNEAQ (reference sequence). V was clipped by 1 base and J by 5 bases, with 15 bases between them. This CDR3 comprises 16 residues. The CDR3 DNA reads TGTGCCAGCAGCTTAGGCAGGGGGGGTAAAAACAATGAGCAGTTCTTC. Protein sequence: CASSLGRGGKNNEQFF.

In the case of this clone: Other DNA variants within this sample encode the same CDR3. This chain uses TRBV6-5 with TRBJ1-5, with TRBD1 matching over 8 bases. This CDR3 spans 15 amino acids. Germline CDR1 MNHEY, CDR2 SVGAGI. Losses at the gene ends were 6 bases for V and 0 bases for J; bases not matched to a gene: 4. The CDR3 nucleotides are TGTGCCAGCAGCCTGACAGGGGATAGCAATCAGCCCCAGCATTTT. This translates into CASSLTGDSNQPQHF.

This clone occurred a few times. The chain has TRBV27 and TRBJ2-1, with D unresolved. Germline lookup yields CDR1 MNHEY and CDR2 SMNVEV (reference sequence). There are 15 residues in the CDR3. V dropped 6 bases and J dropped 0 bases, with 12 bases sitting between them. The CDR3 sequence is CASSLGLSSYNEQFF. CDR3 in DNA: TGTGCCAGCAGCCTGGGATTGAGCTCCTACAATGAGCAGTTCTTC.

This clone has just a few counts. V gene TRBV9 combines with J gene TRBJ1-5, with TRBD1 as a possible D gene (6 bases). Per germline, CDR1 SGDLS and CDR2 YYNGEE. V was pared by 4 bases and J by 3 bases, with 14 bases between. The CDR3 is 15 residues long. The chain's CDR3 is CASSPSTGPNQPQHF. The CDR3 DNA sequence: TGTGCCAGCAGCCCTAGTACAGGGCCCAATCAGCCCCAGCATTTT.

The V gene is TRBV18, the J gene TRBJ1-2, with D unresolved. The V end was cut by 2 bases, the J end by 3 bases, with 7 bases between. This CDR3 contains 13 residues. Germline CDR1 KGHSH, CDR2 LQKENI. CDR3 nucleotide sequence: TGTGCCAGCTCACCAGGGGATTACTATGGCTACACCTTC. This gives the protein CASSPGDYYGYTF.

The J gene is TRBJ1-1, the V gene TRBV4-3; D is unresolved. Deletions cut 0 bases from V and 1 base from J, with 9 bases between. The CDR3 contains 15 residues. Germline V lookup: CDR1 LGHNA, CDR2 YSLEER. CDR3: CASSQDGSANTEAFF. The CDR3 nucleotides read TGCGCCAGCAGCCAAGATGGATCGGCGAACACTGAAGCTTTCTTT.

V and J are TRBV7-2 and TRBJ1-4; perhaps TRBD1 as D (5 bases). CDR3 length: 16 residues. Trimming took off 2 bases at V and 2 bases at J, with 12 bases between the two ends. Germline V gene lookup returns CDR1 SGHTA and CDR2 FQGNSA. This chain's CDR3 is CASSLRAGFTNEKLFF. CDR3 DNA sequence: TGTGCCAGCAGCTTACGCGCAGGGTTTACTAATGAAAAACTGTTTTTT.

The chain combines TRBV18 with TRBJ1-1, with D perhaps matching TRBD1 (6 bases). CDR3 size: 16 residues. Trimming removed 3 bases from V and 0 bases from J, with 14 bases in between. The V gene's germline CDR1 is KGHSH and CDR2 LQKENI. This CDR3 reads CASSPLDRPLNTEAFF. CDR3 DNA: TGTGCCAGCTCACCTTTGGACAGACCATTGAACACTGAAGCTTTCTTT.

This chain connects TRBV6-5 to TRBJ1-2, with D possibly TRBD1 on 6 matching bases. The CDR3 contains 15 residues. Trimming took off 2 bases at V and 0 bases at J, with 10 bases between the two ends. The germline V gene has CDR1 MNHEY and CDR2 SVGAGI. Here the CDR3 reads CASSYSRTANYGYTF. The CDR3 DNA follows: TGTGCCAGCAGTTACAGCAGGACAGCTAACTATGGCTACACCTTC.

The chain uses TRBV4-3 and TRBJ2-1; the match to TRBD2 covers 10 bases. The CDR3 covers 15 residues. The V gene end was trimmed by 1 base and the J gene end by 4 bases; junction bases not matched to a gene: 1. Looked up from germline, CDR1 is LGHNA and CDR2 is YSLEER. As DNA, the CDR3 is TGCGCCAGCAGCCAAGCTAGCGGGGGATACAATGAGCAGTTCTTC. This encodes CASSQASGGYNEQFF.

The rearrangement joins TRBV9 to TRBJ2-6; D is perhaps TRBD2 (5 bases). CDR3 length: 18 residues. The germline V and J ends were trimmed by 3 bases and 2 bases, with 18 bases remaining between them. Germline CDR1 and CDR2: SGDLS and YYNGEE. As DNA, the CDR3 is TGTGCCAGCAGCGACCCCACCGGGGATAATACTGGGGCCAACGTCCTGACTTTC. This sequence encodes CASSDPTGDNTGANVLTF.

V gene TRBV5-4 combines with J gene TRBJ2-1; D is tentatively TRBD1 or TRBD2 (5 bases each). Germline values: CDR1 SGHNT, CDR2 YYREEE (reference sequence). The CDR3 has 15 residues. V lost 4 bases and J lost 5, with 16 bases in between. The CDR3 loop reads CASSPVPGRHNEQFF. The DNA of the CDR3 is TGTGCCAGCAGCCCGGTCCCGGGACGGCACAATGAGCAGTTCTTC.